This passage covers 20 T cell receptor beta chains from one sample sequenced in a study of glioma-infiltrating T cells after dendritic cell vaccination. The protocol was immunoSEQ multiplex PCR, while the TCRdb copy is restricted to in-frame clones and leaves out a portion. The sample has fewer than 110,000 clones, about four fifths seen once. Sequenced here: blood, sampled before dendritic cell vaccination. Receptors originate from a human donor with glioblastoma.

The chain carries TRBV4-1 and TRBJ2-5; 8 bases line up with TRBD2. Germline assignment: CDR1 MGHRA and CDR2 YSYEKL. The junction had 2 bases not matched to a gene; V was cut back by 4 bases and J by 7 bases. The CDR3 consists of 12 residues. The CDR3 coding sequence is TGCGCCAGCAGCCTTAGCGGGGTGACCCAGTACTTC. Protein product: CASSLSGVTQYF.

The J gene is TRBJ1-2, the V gene TRBV21-1; the DNA was not used to check the table's D call, TRBD1. TRBV21-1 counts as a pseudogene. The CDR3 contains 15 residues. The CDR3 here is CASSAIQNTAYGYTF. The CDR3 DNA sequence: TGTGCCAGCAGCGCCATTCAGAATACCGCTTATGGCTACACCTTC.

CDR3 residues: CASIGLDPTDTQYF. CDR3 DNA: TGTGCCAGCATTGGGCTCGACCCCACAGATACGCAGTATTTT. This sequence joins TRBV25-1 and TRBJ2-3; the D is unclear. Trimming took off 7 bases at V and 2 bases at J, with 13 bases between the two ends. The CDR3 extends over 14 amino acids. Germline V gives CDR1 MGHDK, CDR2 SYGVNS.

J is TRBJ2-1 and V is TRBV4-1, with 7 bases aligning to TRBD2. The CDR3 totals 16 residues. Trimming removed 1 base from V and 2 bases from J; junction bases left unmatched: 5. The germline V gene has CDR1 MGHRA and CDR2 YSYEKL. The CDR3 DNA is TGCGCCAGCAGCCAAGCTACCGGGACTACCTACAATGAGCAGTTCTTC. It specifies CASSQATGTTYNEQFF.

V is TRBV30 and J is TRBJ2-1; 7 bases fit TRBD1. This CDR3 is built from 13 residues. The V gene's germline CDR1 is GTSNPN and CDR2 SVGIG (reference sequence). Germline trimming cut 5 bases from V and 6 bases from J; bases unmatched to any gene: 7. The CDR3 nucleotides are TGTGCCTGGGCCAGGGGGATTGGCAATGAGCAGTTCTTC. Protein product: CAWARGIGNEQFF.

This sequence joins TRBV25-1 and TRBJ1-1; D is possibly TRBD1 (5 bases). V gave up 1 base and J gave up 5 bases, with 8 bases separating them. Looked up from germline, CDR1 is MGHDK and CDR2 is SYGVNS. The CDR3 consists of 13 residues. In DNA form, the CDR3 reads TGTGCCAGCAGTGAATTCGGGGGGACTGAAGCTTTCTTT. The encoded protein is CASSEFGGTEAFF.

The genes are TRBV7-2 and TRBJ2-5; D is unresolved. Trimming removed 1 base from V and 4 bases from J, with 10 bases in between. CDR1 and CDR2 from the germline V gene are SGHTA and FQGNSA. The CDR3 runs 14 residues. The CDR3 DNA follows: TGTGCCAGCAGCTTAGAAGGAGAAAGAGAGACCCAGTACTTC. Its protein product is CASSLEGERETQYF.

This clone was seen just once. The chain uses TRBV5-1 and TRBJ2-2; the match to TRBD2 covers 10 bases. V lost 0 bases to trimming and J lost 0 bases; unmatched junction nucleotides: 5. The CDR3 is 18 residues long. Germline loops: CDR1 SGHRS, CDR2 YFSETQ. This CDR3 is CASSLEAAGGSNTGELFF. CDR3 bases: TGCGCCAGCAGCTTGGAGGCAGCGGGGGGGTCGAACACCGGGGAGCTGTTTTTT. Full variable domain (outside the CDR3, taken from reference TRBV5-1 and TRBJ2-2): KAGVTQTPRYLIKTRGQQVTLSCSPISGHRSVSWYQQTPGQGLQFLFEYFSETQRNKGNFPGRFSGRQFSNSRSEMNVSTLELGDSALYLCASSLEAAGGSNTGELFFGEGSRLTVL.

The chain joins TRBV6-5 to TRBJ2-2; perhaps TRBD2 as D (5 bases). Germline V gene data show CDR1 as MNHEY and CDR2 as SVGAGI. This CDR3 is 15 amino acids long. The germline V and J ends were trimmed by 10 bases and 4 bases, with 19 bases remaining between them. The CDR3 coding sequence is TGTGCCACCCAGGACGAGGGCGCGGGCACCGGGGAGCTGTTTTTT. This translates into CATQDEGAGTGELFF.

The chain combines TRBV30 with TRBJ2-7, with D perhaps TRBD2 (5 bases). V shed 1 base and J shed 6 bases, with 7 bases lying between them. Per germline, CDR1 GTSNPN and CDR2 SVGIG (reference sequence). This CDR3 comprises 11 residues. The CDR3 DNA sequence: TGTGCCTGGAGTGGCGGAGGCGAGCAGTACTTC. Its translation is CAWSGGGEQYF.

The chain has TRBV7-9 and TRBJ2-3; 9 positions match TRBD2. Losses at the gene ends were 8 bases for V and 5 bases for J; bases not matched to a gene: 11. This CDR3 has 15 amino acids. From germline, CDR1 is SEHNR and CDR2 FQNEAQ (reference sequence). The CDR3 region is CASRPASGDEDTQYF. DNA for the CDR3: TGTGCCAGCCGGCCGGCTAGCGGGGATGAAGATACGCAGTATTTT. Filled out from reference TRBV7-9 and TRBJ2-3, the complete variable domain reads DTGVSQNPRHKITKRGQNVTFRCDPISEHNRLYWYRQTLGQGPEFLTYFQNEAQLEKSRLLSDRFSAERPKGSFSTLEIQRTEQGDSAMYLCASRPASGDEDTQYFGPGTRLTVL.

The sample holds one count of this clone. The V and J genes are TRBV11-2 and TRBJ1-1; D gene uncertain. Between the trimmed V and J ends, which lost 4 bases and 5 bases, there was a span of 5 bases. CDR3 length: 11 amino acids. CDR1 SGHAT and CDR2 FQNNGV come from the germline V gene. The CDR3 here is CASSYETEAFF. For the CDR3, the DNA is TGTGCCAGCAGCTATGAGACTGAAGCTTTCTTT.

This sequence joins TRBV19 and TRBJ1-1; D gene ambiguous. Deletions cut 6 bases from V and 1 base from J, with 9 bases between. This CDR3 is built from 13 residues. CDR1 is LNHDA, CDR2 SQIVND, per germline (reference sequence). The DNA for the CDR3 is TGTGCCAGTAGGTCTACAGAGAACACTGAAGCTTTCTTT. Residues: CASRSTENTEAFF.

The V gene is TRBV5-4, the J gene TRBJ2-1; no clear D gene. CDR1 and CDR2 from the germline V gene are SGHNT and YYREEE (reference sequence). Trimming took 0 bases from V and 4 from J, leaving 8 bases between them. CDR3 length: 14 residues. The CDR3 coding sequence is TGTGCCAGCAGCTTGGCCGGAGATTACAATGAGCAGTTCTTC. It is translated as CASSLAGDYNEQFF.

The rearrangement links TRBV5-5 to TRBJ1-1; a weak D match, TRBD1 (5 bases). The CDR3 covers 15 residues. The V and J ends lost 0 bases and 5 bases respectively, with 14 bases between them. Germline-derived CDR1 and CDR2 are SGHKS and YYEKEE (reference sequence). The CDR3 loop reads CASSLAGAKGTEAFF. Here the CDR3 DNA reads TGTGCCAGCAGCTTGGCTGGGGCTAAGGGGACTGAAGCTTTCTTT.

The rearrangement uses TRBV5-1 and TRBJ2-1, with TRBD2 as a possible D gene (6 bases). The CDR3 runs 12 residues. Between the trimmed V and J ends, which lost 2 bases and 10 bases, there was a span of 10 bases. Per the germline V gene, CDR1 is SGHRS and CDR2 is YFSETQ. Here the CDR3 DNA reads TGCGCCAGCAGCTTTCTGAGCGGGGAGCAGTTCTTC. It specifies CASSFLSGEQFF.

V usage is TRBV11-2 and J usage is TRBJ1-2; maybe TRBD1 (6 bases). In germline, CDR1 is SGHAT, CDR2 FQNNGV. The CDR3 is 14 residues long. V was pared by 5 bases and J by 4 bases, with 14 bases between. The CDR3 nucleotides are TGTGCCAGCAGCCCGACAGGCAGGGCCTATGGCTACACCTTC. It codes for CASSPTGRAYGYTF.

The gene calls are TRBV30 and TRBJ2-2; D is perhaps TRBD2 (7 bases). V was pared by 1 base and J by 6 bases, with 12 bases between. Germline CDR1 and CDR2: GTSNPN and SVGIG (reference sequence). The CDR3 is 14 amino acids. The CDR3: CAWSGFGGPGELFF. The DNA for the CDR3 is TGTGCCTGGAGTGGTTTCGGGGGGCCCGGGGAGCTGTTTTTT.

The chain uses TRBV12-5 and TRBJ1-2; D might be TRBD1 (6 bases). V was trimmed by 0 bases and J by 2 bases, leaving 13 bases between them. CDR3 length: 16 residues. CDR1 and CDR2 from the germline V gene are LGHNT and FRNRAP. CDR3 DNA: TGTGCTAGTGGTTTGGTCGGGACGGACAGCAACTATGGCTACACCTTC. This codes for CASGLVGTDSNYGYTF.

The chain links TRBV5-5 to TRBJ1-1, with D perhaps TRBD1 (5 bases). Trimming took off 7 bases at V and 5 bases at J, with 12 bases between the two ends. Germline-derived CDR1 and CDR2 are SGHKS and YYEKEE (reference sequence). CDR3 length: 12 residues. DNA for the CDR3: TGTGCCAGCTGGATAGGGGCGACTGAAGCTTTCTTT. Translating it yields CASWIGATEAFF.